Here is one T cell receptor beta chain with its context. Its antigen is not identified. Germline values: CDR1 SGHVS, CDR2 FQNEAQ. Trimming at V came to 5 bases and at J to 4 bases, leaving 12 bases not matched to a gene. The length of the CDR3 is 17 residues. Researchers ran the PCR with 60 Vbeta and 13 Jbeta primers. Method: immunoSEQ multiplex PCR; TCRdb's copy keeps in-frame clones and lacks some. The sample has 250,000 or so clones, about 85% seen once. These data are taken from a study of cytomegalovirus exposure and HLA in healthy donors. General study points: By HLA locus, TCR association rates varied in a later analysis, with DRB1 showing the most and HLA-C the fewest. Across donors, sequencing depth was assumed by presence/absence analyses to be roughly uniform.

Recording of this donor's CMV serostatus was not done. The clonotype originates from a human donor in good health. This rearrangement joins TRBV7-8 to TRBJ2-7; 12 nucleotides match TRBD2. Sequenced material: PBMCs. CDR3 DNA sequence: TGTGCCAGCAGCCTCCGGACTAGCGGGAACGTAAGGTACGAGCAGTACTTC. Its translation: CASSLRTSGNVRYEQYF.